What follows are 23 T cell receptor beta chains derived from one specimen sequenced in a study of blood T cells in healthy people across ages. A J-beta primer mix and a sample-barcoded 5' primer were used in a second PCR of about 7 to 12 cycles. TCRdb redid the calling of the 5' RACE reads with MiXCR, one entry per CDR3 protein. The data hold hundreds of thousands of distinct CDR3 sequences, with around a fifth observed a single time. Sequenced: blood. Receptors originate from a man aged 70 or older in good health.

A few counts support this clonotype. This chain links TRBV6-5 with TRBJ2-5; TRBD1 agrees at 11 bases. The CDR3 spans 16 residues. Germline V gives CDR1 MNHEY, CDR2 SVGAGI. J gave up 5 bases and V 0 bases, and 5 bases lay outside the gene matches. The CDR3 loop reads CASSYSRTGGLETQYF. The CDR3 DNA is TGTGCCAGCAGTTACTCGCGGACAGGGGGCTTGGAGACCCAGTACTTC.

This chain uses TRBV20-1 with TRBJ2-7; D perhaps matches TRBD2 (6 bases). CDR1 is DFQATT and CDR2 is SNEGSKA in the germline V gene (reference sequence). There are 15 residues in the CDR3. The V end was cut by 2 bases, the J end by 0 bases, with 14 bases between. The CDR3 nucleotides read TGCAGTGCTAGACCCCCAGCGGGTAGCTCCTACGAGCAGTACTTC. Translated, it gives CSARPPAGSSYEQYF.

There are a few counts of this clonotype. The chain recombines TRBV25-1 with TRBJ2-2; D remains ambiguous. This CDR3 is 14 amino acids long. V dropped 1 base and J dropped 7 bases, with 10 bases sitting between them. CDR1 MGHDK and CDR2 SYGVNS come from the germline V gene. DNA for the CDR3: TGTGCCAGCAGTGAATCTCTCGCAGTCGGGGAGCTGTTTTTT. Translation: CASSESLAVGELFF. Filled out from reference TRBV25-1 and TRBJ2-2, the complete variable domain reads EADIYQTPRYLVIGTGKKITLECSQTMGHDKMYWYQQDPGMELHLIHYSYGVNSTEKGDLSSESTVSRIRTEHFPLTLESARPSHTSQYLCASSESLAVGELFFGEGSRLTVL.

The chain employs TRBV7-9 and TRBJ2-1, with TRBD2 matching over 12 bases. The J call is uncertain, as TRBJ2-7 better fits the DNA end. The CDR3 consists of 16 residues. CDR1 is SEHNR and CDR2 is FQNEAQ in the germline V gene (reference sequence). The CDR3 nucleotides read TGTGCCAGCAGCTCCAGTGGGACTAGCGGGTTATACGAGCAGTACTTC. This encodes CASSSSGTSGLYEQYF.

In its sample, this clonotype was seen a few times. The chain carries TRBV28 and TRBJ2-3; TRBD1 aligns across 12 bases. The CDR3 totals 15 residues. In germline, CDR1 is MDHEN, CDR2 SYDVKM. J was trimmed by 6 bases and V by 8 bases; bases with no gene match: 9. CDR3 residues: CASQRRDRGRDTQYF. CDR3 in DNA: TGTGCCAGCCAACGCCGGGACAGGGGGCGGGATACGCAGTATTTT.

V and J are TRBV3-1 and TRBJ1-1; tentative D call: TRBD1 (5 bases). Trimming stripped 1 base from V and 4 bases from J, with 13 bases between. Germline values: CDR1 LGHDT, CDR2 YNNKEL (reference sequence). This CDR3 is 15 amino acids long. CDR3 nucleotides: TGTGCCAGCAGCCAAGTGTTCGGGGGGGGCACTGAAGCTTTCTTT. Translating gives CASSQVFGGGTEAFF.

This clonotype turned up a few times. The V and J genes are TRBV20-1 and TRBJ2-1; 10 nucleotides line up with TRBD2. CDR1 is DFQATT and CDR2 is SNEGSKA in the germline V gene (reference sequence). The ends lost 0 bases at V and 8 bases at J; junction bases unmatched: 10. This CDR3 contains 16 residues. The CDR3 nucleotides read TGCAGTGCTAGAGATGGTACTAGCGGGAATCACGATGAGCAGTTCTTC. As protein: CSARDGTSGNHDEQFF.

The chain uses TRBV19 and TRBJ1-1; D is perhaps TRBD1 (5 bases). The CDR3 is 13 residues long. Per germline, CDR1 LNHDA and CDR2 SQIVND (reference sequence). The V and J ends lost 6 bases and 0 bases respectively, with 8 bases between them. In nucleotides, the CDR3 is TGTGCCAGTAGCAGGGTTGTGAACACTGAAGCTTTCTTT. It encodes CASSRVVNTEAFF.

The chain combines TRBV9 with TRBJ2-1, with TRBD2 matching over 8 bases. This CDR3 comprises 15 residues. The V gene end was trimmed by 5 bases and the J gene end by 4 bases; junction bases not matched to a gene: 8. Germline-derived CDR1 and CDR2 are SGDLS and YYNGEE. For the CDR3, the DNA is TGTGCCAGCAGAGAGGGGCGGGAGGCTTACAATGAGCAGTTCTTC. Encoded protein: CASREGREAYNEQFF.

This clonotype has just a few counts. The chain carries TRBV2 and TRBJ2-5, with a weak D call TRBD2 (6 bases). The DNA end favors TRBJ2-7, so the J call may be wrong. Germline CDR1 is SNHLY and CDR2 is FYNNEI. The length of the CDR3 is 13 residues. In nucleotides, the CDR3 is TGTGCCAGCTCTACGGGAGTCACCTACGAGCAGTACTTC. As protein: CASSTGVTYEQYF.

Here the CDR3 DNA reads TGTGCCAGCAGTCCACAGGGGGTCATTTCCTCCTACGAGCAGTACTTC. Protein: CASSPQGVISSYEQYF. This chain joins TRBV27 and TRBJ2-7; 8 nucleotides align to TRBD1. CDR1 and CDR2 (germline): MNHEY, SMNVEV (reference sequence). The CDR3 runs to 16 residues. J gave up 0 bases and V 5 bases, and 9 bases lay outside the gene matches.

The gene calls are TRBV18 and TRBJ1-3; D uncertain. CDR1 is KGHSH, CDR2 LQKENI, per germline. Between the trimmed V and J ends, which lost 3 bases and 1 base, there was a span of 13 bases. The CDR3 is 16 amino acids. The DNA of the CDR3 is TGTGCCAGCTCACCTCAATTCGACACTTCTGGAAACACCATATATTTT. Protein sequence: CASSPQFDTSGNTIYF.

A note on this clonotype: A much larger clone sits a single nucleotide away, making a read error possible. This chain uses TRBV6-2 or TRBV6-3 with TRBJ2-3; D gene uncertain. The CDR3 spans 11 residues. The germline V gene encodes CDR1 MNHEY and CDR2 SVGEGT. In DNA, the CDR3 is TGTGCCCGCAGCCACACAGATACGCAGTATTTT. Translating gives CARSHTDTQYF.

This clonotype was detected many times. V gene TRBV10-2 combines with J gene TRBJ2-3; 8 nucleotides line up with TRBD2. CDR3 length: 17 residues. CDR1 is WSHSY, CDR2 SAAADI, per germline. The trim removed 6 bases at V and 2 bases at J, leaving 13 bases unmatched. CDR3 bases: TGCGCCAGCAGGGGGGCTCTGAAGCGGGAGAACACAGATACGCAGTATTTT. The encoded protein is CASRGALKRENTDTQYF.

This chain uses TRBV6-6 with TRBJ2-5; 10 nucleotides align to TRBD2. V was clipped by 4 bases and J by 5 bases; unmatched bases: 7. The CDR3 consists of 15 residues. Per germline, CDR1 MNHNY and CDR2 SVGAGI (reference sequence). The CDR3 here is CASSSSGSLGETQYF. The CDR3 DNA reads TGTGCCAGCAGTTCTAGCGGGAGCCTCGGGGAGACCCAGTACTTC.

This chain connects TRBV2 to TRBJ2-3; TRBD1 matches at 7 bases. Germline values: CDR1 SNHLY, CDR2 FYNNEI. Trimming took 5 bases from V and 5 from J; bases not matched to a gene: 4. The CDR3 consists of 13 residues. CDR3 sequence (DNA): TGTGCCAGCAGTAGGGACAGTAGAGATACGCAGTATTTT. This codes for CASSRDSRDTQYF.

Ten or more counts support this clonotype. This chain connects TRBV9 to TRBJ1-2; no reliable D call. The ends were cut back, 0 bases at V and 8 bases at J, with 11 bases in the middle. Germline loops: CDR1 SGDLS, CDR2 YYNGEE. This CDR3 is built from 13 residues. In nucleotides, the CDR3 is TGTGCCAGCAGCGTAGAAGGCCTGGGAGGCTACACCTTC. This translates into CASSVEGLGGYTF.

This clonotype occurred many times. The rearrangement uses TRBV4-1 and TRBJ1-4; D gene unclear. The V gene lost 7 bases and the J gene lost 1 base, with 16 bases spanning the gap. Germline V gene data show CDR1 as MGHRA and CDR2 as YSYEKL. The CDR3 has 16 residues. The CDR3 DNA sequence: TGCGCCAGCAAATCCAGGCCCGGTGTAACTAATGAAAAACTGTTTTTT. Translated, it gives CASKSRPGVTNEKLFF.

The J gene is TRBJ2-5, the V gene TRBV5-1; 8 bases agree with TRBD2. The CDR3 consists of 14 residues. V lost 6 bases, J lost 4 bases, and 8 bases stayed unmatched. Germline V gene data show CDR1 as SGHRS and CDR2 as YFSETQ. In DNA form, the CDR3 reads TGCGCCAGCAACGGGGGGGGATCGGGAGAGACCCAGTACTTC. Translated, it gives CASNGGGSGETQYF.

This clonotype was observed a handful of times. The J gene is TRBJ2-5, the V gene TRBV7-9; D remains ambiguous. The V gene lost 5 bases and the J gene lost 4 bases, with 14 bases spanning the gap. Germline V CDR1 and CDR2: SEHNR, FQNEAQ (reference sequence). There are 14 residues in the CDR3. The CDR3 loop is CASSASGVRETQYF. The DNA of the CDR3 is TGTGCCAGCAGCGCCTCTGGTGTGCGAGAGACCCAGTACTTC.

This chain joins TRBV5-6 and TRBJ2-3, with D possibly matching TRBD2 (5 bases). The V gene's germline CDR1 is SGHDT and CDR2 YYEEEE. V lost 1 base, J lost 2 bases, and 11 bases lay in between. CDR3 size: 15 residues. CDR3 bases: TGTGCCAGCAGCTTGAGCGGCGGTCCCACAGATACGCAGTATTTT. This encodes CASSLSGGPTDTQYF.

This clonotype has more than one count but fewer than ten. The chain uses TRBV6-5 and TRBJ2-7; 10 positions match TRBD1. This CDR3 has 17 amino acids. In germline, CDR1 is MNHEY, CDR2 SVGAGI. The V and J ends lost 2 bases and 0 bases, in that order; junction bases with no gene match: 7. The CDR3 loop is CASSYPRGQGNSYEQYF. The DNA for the CDR3 is TGTGCCAGCAGTTACCCACGGGGACAGGGGAACTCCTACGAGCAGTACTTC.

The gene calls are TRBV20-1 and TRBJ2-5; 10 bases are shared with TRBD2. After removal of 0 bases from V and 3 bases from J, the junction contained 7 bases not matched to a gene. CDR1 is DFQATT, CDR2 SNEGSKA, per germline (reference sequence). This CDR3 has 16 amino acids. Written as DNA, the CDR3 is TGCAGTGCTAGAGATGGGACTAGCGCGTATGAAGAGACCCAGTACTTC. Amino acid sequence: CSARDGTSAYEETQYF.